This is a list of T cell receptor beta chains from one sample in a study of early T cells in non-severe SARS-CoV-2 infection. One entry per CDR3 protein, called by TCRdb with MiXCR from the 5' RACE reads. The data show more than 35,000 distinct CDR3 sequences, just under 4% seen once. Sequenced: whole blood. The receptors originated from an adult who was a healthcare worker with PCR-confirmed SARS-CoV-2 infection or an uninfected control (not recorded which). Both conserved end residues are part of each CDR3. A D gene is named only where the DNA matches it firmly. Only part of the rows carry a size: once, few, many, or a class if the clone is expanded.

j_gene	v_gene	len	abundance	d_gene	CDR3nt	CDR3aa
TRBJ1-5	TRBV6-2/TRBV6-3	19	.	TRBD1	TGTGCCAGCAGAGACCGGTTGGACAGAGGCCAGGGGGTTAATCAGCCCCAGCATTTT	CASRDRLDRGQGVNQPQHF
TRBJ2-3	TRBV14	15	.	.	TGTGCCAGCAGCCGAATGACAGGACCCACAGATACGCAGTATTTT	CASSRMTGPTDTQYF
TRBJ2-6	TRBV28	16	.	.	TGTGCCAGCACCACCGGGGGCGCAGATGGGGCCAACGTCCTGACTTTC	CASTTGGADGANVLTF
TRBJ2-7	TRBV28	13	many	.	TGTGCCAGCAGTTTCGGTCGGGGAGTCGAGCAGTACTTC	CASSFGRGVEQYF
TRBJ1-2	TRBV19	13	many	.	TGTGCCAGTCGACCGAGTCTCAACTATGGCTACACCTTC	CASRPSLNYGYTF
TRBJ2-2	TRBV7-8	15	.	.	TGTGCCAGCAGCTTACTAAGTTCGAACACCGGGGAGCTGTTTTTT	CASSLLSSNTGELFF
TRBJ2-1	TRBV4-3	18	many	.	TGCGCCAGCAGCCAAGAGAGTTCAGGGGAGTGGGGCTACAATGAGCAGTTCTTC	CASSQESSGEWGYNEQFF
TRBJ2-5	TRBV29-1	13	many	.	TGCAGCGTTGGGGTTTCAGGCCAAGAGACCCAGTACTTC	CSVGVSGQETQYF
TRBJ2-3	TRBV14	13	.	.	TGTGCCAGCAGCCTTTACGGGGGCCGGAGGCAGTATTTT	CASSLYGGRRQYF
TRBJ1-2	TRBV4-3	13	many	TRBD1	TGCGCCAGCAGCCAAGGGACAGGGCTTGGCTACACCTTC	CASSQGTGLGYTF
TRBJ2-1	TRBV6-4	13	many	TRBD2	TGTGCCAGCAGTGAGCTAGCGGGAGATGAGCAGTTCTTC	CASSELAGDEQFF
TRBJ2-3	TRBV2	14	few	.	TGTGCCAGCAGTGAAGCGGGAAGCACAGATACGCAGTATTTT	CASSEAGSTDTQYF
TRBJ2-5	TRBV9	15	medium-sized	TRBD2	TGTGCCAGCAGCCCAGCTAGCGGATTACAAGAGACCCAGTACTTC	CASSPASGLQETQYF
TRBJ2-1	TRBV6-5	15	many	.	TGTGCCAGCAGTTACTCGAGTGGGGCCCGGAATGAGCAGTTCTTC	CASSYSSGARNEQFF
TRBJ1-1	TRBV12-3/TRBV12-4	14	.	.	TGTGCCAGCAGTCCGACAGGAGTTAACACTGAAGCTTTCTTT	CASSPTGVNTEAFF
TRBJ2-1	TRBV6-2/TRBV6-3	19	many	.	TGTGCCAGCAGTTACTCGACGGCTAGCCCGAGGGGGACCTACAATGAGCAGTTCTTC	CASSYSTASPRGTYNEQFF
TRBJ2-3	TRBV6-2/TRBV6-3	14	many	.	TGTGCCAGCACCGACCCCCCGCCGCAAGGAACGCAGTATTTT	CASTDPPPQGTQYF
TRBJ2-1	TRBV20-1	13	few	.	TGCAGTGCTAGAGGGGTATACGGGAATGAGCAGTTCTTC	CSARGVYGNEQFF
TRBJ2-2	TRBV19	15	many	.	TGTGCCAGTGCGACATTGGACAAAAACACCGGGGAGCTGTTTTTT	CASATLDKNTGELFF
TRBJ2-3	TRBV4-3	17	many	.	TGCGCCAGCAGCCAGGGATCCTATACCGCAGGCACAGATACGCAGTATTTT	CASSQGSYTAGTDTQYF
TRBJ2-3	TRBV5-1	13	many	.	TGCGCCAGCAGCTCGACTCCGTCCGATACGCAGTATTTT	CASSSTPSDTQYF
TRBJ1-1	TRBV29-1	15	few	TRBD1	TGCAGCGTGCCCGCCGGGACAGGGAGGAGGACTGAAGCTTTCTTT	CSVPAGTGRRTEAFF
TRBJ2-3	TRBV3-1	12	many	.	TGTGCCAGCAGCCAGAACACAGATACGCAGTATTTT	CASSQNTDTQYF
TRBJ2-3	TRBV12-2	19	few	.	TGTGCAAGTCGCCACAAAAGTCCGGGACTAGCGGGAAGCACAGATACGCAGTATTTT	CASRHKSPGLAGSTDTQYF
TRBJ2-3	TRBV6-1	15	.	.	TGTGCCAGCAGTGAAACTTGGGGGAGTGTGAATACGCAGTATTTT	CASSETWGSVNTQYF
TRBJ2-1	TRBV7-2	15	many	TRBD2	TGTGCCAGCAGCGCGCCTACTAGCGGGAGGAATGAGCAGTTCTTC	CASSAPTSGRNEQFF
TRBJ2-3	TRBV10-3	13	medium-sized	.	TGTGCCATCAATCCAGGGACGACGGATACGCAGTATTTT	CAINPGTTDTQYF
TRBJ2-3	TRBV9	13	many	.	TGTGCCAGCAGCGTCGGGAGCACAGATACGCAGTATTTT	CASSVGSTDTQYF
TRBJ1-2	TRBV12-3/TRBV12-4	15	many	.	TGTGCCAGCAGTTTATCCTCTCGGGGAAACTATGGCTACACCTTC	CASSLSSRGNYGYTF
TRBJ1-4	TRBV12-3/TRBV12-4	14	few	.	TGTGCCAGCAGTCCAAGGATTAGGAATGAAAAACTGTTTTTT	CASSPRIRNEKLFF
TRBJ2-3	TRBV4-3	16	.	TRBD2	TGCGCCAGCAGCCAGAATAGCGGGAGGGCTAGAGATACGCAGTATTTT	CASSQNSGRARDTQYF
TRBJ1-4	TRBV30	17	.	.	TGTGCCTGGAGTGTAGCGGGAGGCCGTCCAACTAATGAAAAACTGTTTTTT	CAWSVAGGRPTNEKLFF
TRBJ1-4	TRBV19	15	many	.	TGTGCCAGTAGTGCCCTCCAAGCAACTAATGAAAAACTGTTTTTT	CASSALQATNEKLFF
TRBJ1-4	TRBV2	11	.	.	TGTGCCAGCACTTTCCGGGAAAAACTGTTTTTT	CASTFREKLFF
TRBJ2-5	TRBV29-1	12	many	.	TGCAGCGGGACTTCGGGAAGTGAGACCCAGTACTTC	CSGTSGSETQYF
TRBJ2-5	TRBV30	13	many	.	TGTGCCTGGAGTCGTTCCCCCCCAGAGACCCAGTACTTC	CAWSRSPPETQYF
TRBJ2-7	TRBV27	12	many	TRBD2	TGTGCCAGCAGTTACACGAGCGGGAGGGTGTACTTC	CASSYTSGRVYF